This passage covers 10 T cell receptor beta chains from one sample sequenced in a study of Ad26.COV2.S vaccination and SARS-CoV-2 variants (TCRdb year 2021). Library preparation was by the immunoSEQ multiplex PCR assay. TCRdb's version of the immuneACCESS table is confined to in-frame rearrangements and falls short of the full clone set. An unresolved V gene accounts for under half of the shortfall where checked; the remainder is of unknown origin. For this sample the table gives approximately 300,000 clones, of which 85% to 90% were detected only once. Less than 2% of the sample is in the top ten clones. The label giving this sample's treatment or condition can be read as: some 20 received Ad26.COV2.S at low or high dose, single or two shots; several received placebo; per-sample allocation not given. For vaccine and placebo recipients, repertoires were sequenced using samples collected on day 63 after the first injection.

This material consisted of peripheral blood, taken in a trial of Ad26.COV2.S vaccine versus placebo. Every receptor here comes from a person between 18 and 59 years old who received the Ad26.COV2.S COVID-19 vaccine or a placebo.

J is TRBJ1-4 and V is TRBV3-1 (or the pseudogene TRBV3-2); the match to TRBD1 covers 8 bases. Unmatched junction bases numbered 6, after V lost 3 bases and J lost 9 bases. Germline V lookup: CDR1 LGHDT, CDR2 YNNKEL (reference sequence). The CDR3 totals 14 residues. The chain's CDR3 is CASSQGRGLQKLFF. In DNA, the CDR3 is TGTGCCAGCAGCCAGGGCAGGGGGCTTCAAAAACTGTTTTTT.

V gene TRBV14 combines with J gene TRBJ2-7; TRBD1 is a possible D gene (6 bases). Germline V lookup: CDR1 SGHDN, CDR2 FVKESK. CDR3 size: 15 residues. V lost 3 bases, J lost 6 bases, and 18 bases lay in between. The CDR3 here is CASSQTGSFSSEQYF. CDR3 sequence (DNA): TGTGCCAGCAGCCAGACAGGTTCTTTCTCGTCCGAGCAGTACTTC. Based on the CDR3 plus reference TRBV14 and TRBJ2-7, the full variable domain is EAGVTQFPSHSVIEKGQTVTLRCDPISGHDNLYWYRRVMGKEIKFLLHFVKESKQDESGMPNNRFLAERTGGTYSTLKVQPAELEDSGVYFCASSQTGSFSSEQYFGPGTRLTVT.

The chain recombines TRBV18 with TRBJ2-7; D remains unclear. CDR1 is KGHSH, CDR2 LQKENI, per germline. This CDR3 contains 15 residues. Trimming pared 3 bases from V and 2 bases from J, leaving 14 bases between. CDR3 bases: TGTGCCAGCTCACCGTCGCCGGACGGGCCCTACGAGCAGTACTTC. Translating it yields CASSPSPDGPYEQYF. The full variable domain, its missing parts supplied by reference TRBV18 and TRBJ2-7, is NAGVMQNPRHLVRRRGQEARLRCSPMKGHSHVYWYRQLPEEGLKFMVYLQKENIIDESGMPKERFSAEFPKEGPSILRIQQVVRGDSAAYFCASSPSPDGPYEQYFGPGTRLTVT.

This chain links TRBV2 with TRBJ2-7; D is perhaps TRBD1 (6 bases). This CDR3 spans 15 amino acids. V lost 4 bases to trimming and J lost 6 bases, with 19 bases between them. The germline CDR1 and CDR2 sequences are SNHLY and FYNNEI. CDR3: CASSVEAGAPSEQYF. CDR3 nucleotides: TGTGCCAGCAGTGTTGAGGCAGGGGCACCTTCCGAGCAGTACTTC.

This clone has a single count. The chain carries TRBV29-1 and TRBJ2-2; D is perhaps TRBD1 (5 bases). Germline lookup yields CDR1 SQVTM and CDR2 ANQGSEA. V lost 3 bases to trimming and J lost 1 base, with 12 bases between them. The CDR3 is 15 amino acids. CDR3 in DNA: TGCAGCGTTGAGGACACGCCGGGGAACACCGGGGAGCTGTTTTTT. Translating gives CSVEDTPGNTGELFF.

This clone was counted between two and nine times. The chain links TRBV3-1 (or the pseudogene TRBV3-2) to TRBJ1-1; tentative D call: TRBD1 (5 bases). The CDR3 has 15 amino acids. Between the trimmed V and J ends, which lost 0 bases and 6 bases, there was a span of 14 bases. Germline CDR1 and CDR2: LGHDT and YNNKEL (reference sequence). This chain's CDR3 is CASSQEFAGRSEAFF. The DNA for the CDR3 is TGTGCCAGCAGCCAAGAATTTGCAGGGAGGTCTGAAGCTTTCTTT.

The rearrangement uses TRBV24-1 and TRBJ2-3; D could derive from TRBD1 or TRBD2 (6 bases each). This CDR3 spans 16 amino acids. The V end lost 6 bases, the J end lost 4 bases, and 19 bases lay between the germline ends. CDR1 KGHDR and CDR2 SFDVKD come from the germline V gene. CDR3 sequence: CATSKGGTSAADTQYF. In DNA form, the CDR3 reads TGTGCCACCAGTAAAGGGGGGACCTCGGCGGCAGATACGCAGTATTTT.

The chain couples TRBV7-2 to TRBJ1-5; D gene unclear. Trimming cost V 1 base and J 2 bases, with 6 bases left between them. CDR1 SGHTA and CDR2 FQGNSA come from the germline V gene. The CDR3 is 14 residues long. This chain's CDR3 is CASSLERGNQPQHF. In DNA form, the CDR3 reads TGTGCCAGCAGCTTAGAGCGGGGCAATCAGCCCCAGCATTTT.

The chain uses TRBV9 and TRBJ1-4, with D unclear. Trimming shortened V by 0 bases and J by 10 bases, and 13 bases separated the two germline ends. Germline V gene lookup returns CDR1 SGDLS and CDR2 YYNGEE. The CDR3 contains 14 residues. CDR3 region: CASSVDLTKGKLFF. CDR3 bases: TGTGCCAGCAGCGTAGATCTGACAAAGGGAAAACTGTTTTTT.

The chain employs TRBV7-2 and TRBJ1-2; the D is unclear. Trimming took off 0 bases at V and 5 bases at J, with 7 bases between the two ends. This CDR3 is built from 13 residues. Germline V CDR1 and CDR2: SGHTA, FQGNSA. CDR3 region: CASSLAAGYGYTF. DNA for the CDR3: TGTGCCAGCAGCTTAGCGGCAGGATATGGCTACACCTTC.